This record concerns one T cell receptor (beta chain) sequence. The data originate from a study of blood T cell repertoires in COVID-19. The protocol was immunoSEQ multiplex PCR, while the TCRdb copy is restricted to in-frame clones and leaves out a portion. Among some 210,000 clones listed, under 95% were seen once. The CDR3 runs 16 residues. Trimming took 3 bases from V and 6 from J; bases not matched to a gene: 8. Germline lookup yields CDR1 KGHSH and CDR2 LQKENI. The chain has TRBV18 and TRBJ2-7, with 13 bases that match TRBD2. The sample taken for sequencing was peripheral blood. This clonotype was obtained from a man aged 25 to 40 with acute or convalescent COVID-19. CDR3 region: CASSPWTSGGYGEQYF. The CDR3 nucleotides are TGTGCCAGCTCACCCTGGACTAGCGGGGGATATGGCGAGCAGTACTTC.